The T cell receptor beta chain described here comes from a study of blood T cell repertoires in COVID-19. About the study: COVID-19 samples collected from the United States, Italy and Spain covered acute and convalescent phases. Nucleic acid was either cDNA or gDNA, and it came from T cells, B-cell-depleted T cells, or PBMCs.

Germline V CDR1 and CDR2: ENHRY, SYGVKD. V lost 4 bases, J lost 5 bases, and 8 bases stayed unmatched. The CDR3 runs 15 residues. As processed by the authors: The authors estimated nucleated cell counts from reference gene primer amplification. Profiled with immunoSEQ multiplex PCR; TCRdb holds only in-frame clones, not every one. D and trimming were read from the DNA, whereas the V and J calls and clone size are those reported in that table. The table lists about 69,000 clones, around 85% of them singletons. Seattle's cohort entered during active infection and was followed longitudinally. The material sequenced was peripheral blood. The source of this sequence is a man aged 40-55 years with COVID-19, enrolled during active disease. V is TRBV10-3 and J is TRBJ1-1, with 9 bases fitting TRBD1. CDR3 amino acids: CAISGQGTGWTEAFF. CDR3 coding DNA: TGTGCCATCAGTGGCCAGGGGACAGGGTGGACTGAAGCTTTCTTT.